A selection of T cell receptor beta chains follows, all from one sample in a study of cytomegalovirus exposure and HLA in healthy donors. Measured with immunoSEQ multiplex PCR; TCRdb has only the in-frame clones, and not every one. The repertoire holds some 190,000 clones, with roughly 77% as singletons. The sample comprised PBMCs. These TCRs come from a woman between 50 and 59 years old in good health and CMV-seronegative. Each CDR3 is given with its conserved first and last residue. Fields, in order: clone size, J gene, V gene, D gene, CDR3 DNA, CDR3 protein. D genes are given only for firm matches. Size values are once, few and many counts, or a class for expanded clones, and some rows have none.

abundance: .
j_gene: TRBJ2-1
v_gene: TRBV27
d_gene: TRBD1
CDR3nt: TGTGCCAGCAGTTTATTCCCGGGACAGAGGACCTACAATGAGCAGTTCTTC
CDR3aa: CASSLFPGQRTYNEQFF

abundance: .
j_gene: TRBJ2-3
v_gene: TRBV18
d_gene: TRBD1
CDR3nt: TGTGCCAGCTCTCTGACAGGGCTGGCCACAGATACGCAGTATTTT
CDR3aa: CASSLTGLATDTQYF

abundance: .
j_gene: TRBJ2-5
v_gene: TRBV29-1
d_gene: TRBD2
CDR3nt: TGCAGCGTTGAGGGGGGACTAGCTGATCCGGGTGGGACCCAGTACTTC
CDR3aa: CSVEGGLADPGGTQYF

abundance: .
j_gene: TRBJ2-5
v_gene: TRBV7-2
d_gene: TRBD1
CDR3nt: TGTGCCAGCAGCCGCGAAGGGGGCCCGGTAAGCCCACTGTCCCAGTACTTC
CDR3aa: CASSREGGPVSPLSQYF

abundance: .
j_gene: TRBJ2-1
v_gene: TRBV5-1
d_gene: .
CDR3nt: TGCGCCAGTCGAGGACGGGACTACAATGAGCAGTTCTTC
CDR3aa: CASRGRDYNEQFF

abundance: .
j_gene: TRBJ2-3
v_gene: TRBV12-5
d_gene: .
CDR3nt: TGTGCTAGTGGTTTTGGGGGGGGGCCAGATACGCAGTATTTT
CDR3aa: CASGFGGGPDTQYF

abundance: .
j_gene: TRBJ2-2
v_gene: TRBV12-5
d_gene: .
CDR3nt: TGTGCTAGTGGTTTGTACTACCGGGAGCTGTTTTTT
CDR3aa: CASGLYYRELFF

abundance: few
j_gene: TRBJ2-3
v_gene: TRBV5-4
d_gene: .
CDR3nt: TGTGCCAGCAGCTTAATTCTCCAATGGAGGGCTAGCACAGATACGCAGTATTTT
CDR3aa: CASSLILQWRASTDTQYF

abundance: .
j_gene: TRBJ2-2
v_gene: TRBV9
d_gene: TRBD1
CDR3nt: TGTGCCAGCAGCGCGTCCCTCACAGGGGGCGGCACCGGGGAGCTGTTTTTT
CDR3aa: CASSASLTGGGTGELFF

abundance: once
j_gene: TRBJ1-2
v_gene: TRBV10-3
d_gene: TRBD1
CDR3nt: TGTGCCATCAGCGATAGGGACAGGGGAAGATATGGCTACACCTTC
CDR3aa: CAISDRDRGRYGYTF

abundance: .
j_gene: TRBJ2-7
v_gene: TRBV28
d_gene: .
CDR3nt: TGTGCCAGCAGTTCGATACGGGGAGGTGGCACCTACGAGCAGTACTTC
CDR3aa: CASSSIRGGGTYEQYF

abundance: .
j_gene: TRBJ2-7
v_gene: TRBV27
d_gene: TRBD1
CDR3nt: TGTGCCAGCAGATCATTCAAGGGGACAGGTCTCTCTGACTACGAGCAGTACTTC
CDR3aa: CASRSFKGTGLSDYEQYF

abundance: .
j_gene: TRBJ2-1
v_gene: TRBV18
d_gene: TRBD1
CDR3nt: TGTGCCAGCTCCCCGGGACAGGCGGCCTACAATGAGCAGTTCTTC
CDR3aa: CASSPGQAAYNEQFF

abundance: .
j_gene: TRBJ2-5
v_gene: TRBV5-1
d_gene: TRBD2
CDR3nt: TGCGCCAGCAGCCTAGGGACTAAAGAGACCCAGTACTTC
CDR3aa: CASSLGTKETQYF

abundance: .
j_gene: TRBJ2-5
v_gene: TRBV6-1
d_gene: TRBD2
CDR3nt: TGTGCCAGCAGTGTGCGGCTAGCGGGAGAGACCCAGTACTTC
CDR3aa: CASSVRLAGETQYF

abundance: .
j_gene: TRBJ2-3
v_gene: TRBV7-9
d_gene: TRBD2
CDR3nt: TGTGCCAGCAGCACCAATAGCGGGGGCACAGATACGCAGTATTTT
CDR3aa: CASSTNSGGTDTQYF

abundance: .
j_gene: TRBJ1-6
v_gene: TRBV7-8
d_gene: TRBD1
CDR3nt: TGTGCCAGCAGCTTCGTACCCGGGACAGGGAATTCACCCCTCCACTTT
CDR3aa: CASSFVPGTGNSPLHF

abundance: .
j_gene: TRBJ2-1
v_gene: TRBV5-6
d_gene: TRBD2
CDR3nt: TGTGCCAGCAGCTGGCCAACTAGCGGGGAGTACAATGAGCAGTTCTTC
CDR3aa: CASSWPTSGEYNEQFF

abundance: .
j_gene: TRBJ1-4
v_gene: TRBV10-3
d_gene: .
CDR3nt: TGTGCCATCAGTGGGGGGCTGAAGAATGAAAAACTGTTTTTT
CDR3aa: CAISGGLKNEKLFF

abundance: .
j_gene: TRBJ2-7
v_gene: TRBV5-1
d_gene: TRBD2
CDR3nt: TGCGCCAGCAGCTCCCGAGGGGCGGGAGGATCCTACGAGCAGTACTTC
CDR3aa: CASSSRGAGGSYEQYF

abundance: .
j_gene: TRBJ1-2
v_gene: TRBV6-1
d_gene: .
CDR3nt: TGTGCCAGCAGTGAAGGGACCGGTTATGGGAGATATGGCTACACCTTC
CDR3aa: CASSEGTGYGRYGYTF

abundance: .
j_gene: TRBJ2-3
v_gene: TRBV5-1
d_gene: TRBD1
CDR3nt: TGCGCCAGCAGCTTGACAGGGGGCGGCACAGATACGCAGTATTTT
CDR3aa: CASSLTGGGTDTQYF

abundance: .
j_gene: TRBJ1-2
v_gene: TRBV7-2
d_gene: .
CDR3nt: TGTGCCAGCAGCTTAGCTAGTGGGAGATCCTTCGGTGTACGTAAAGGCTACACCTTC
CDR3aa: CASSLASGRSFGVRKGYTF

abundance: .
j_gene: TRBJ1-2
v_gene: TRBV7-2
d_gene: .
CDR3nt: TGTGCCAGCCTCTGGGGGGGTAACTATGGCTACACCTTC
CDR3aa: CASLWGGNYGYTF

abundance: few
j_gene: TRBJ2-2
v_gene: TRBV7-9
d_gene: TRBD2
CDR3nt: TGTGCCAGCAGCCCAAGGACTAGTCGGCCCGGGGAGCTGTTTTTT
CDR3aa: CASSPRTSRPGELFF

abundance: few
j_gene: TRBJ1-6
v_gene: TRBV27
d_gene: .
CDR3nt: TGTGCCAGCCGTAAGGGGAGGTCCTATAATTCACCCCTCCACTTT
CDR3aa: CASRKGRSYNSPLHF

abundance: .
j_gene: TRBJ2-7
v_gene: TRBV6-6
d_gene: TRBD1
CDR3nt: TGTGCCAGCAGTTACCCTGGGACAGGGCGCGAGCAGTACTTC
CDR3aa: CASSYPGTGREQYF

abundance: .
j_gene: TRBJ2-7
v_gene: TRBV5-1
d_gene: TRBD1
CDR3nt: TGCGCCAGCAGCTCACAGGGGCCCGACTACGAGCAGTACTTC
CDR3aa: CASSSQGPDYEQYF

abundance: .
j_gene: TRBJ2-7
v_gene: TRBV1
d_gene: .
CDR3nt: TGCGCACTAGCGGGCACATCCTACGAGCAGTACTTC
CDR3aa: CALAGTSYEQYF